These T cell receptor beta chains were read from a single sample in a study of T cells expressing NK-cell markers. TCRdb reanalyzed the 5' RACE reads, giving one entry per CDR3 protein sequence and no DNA. Reported are some 300,000 distinct CDR3 sequences; the ten largest clones contain 0.39%. What was sequenced was blood T cells: a sorted CD56 or NKG2C T cell subset, CD4+ or CD8+ T cells, or bulk PBMC T cells (not recorded which). The source of these receptors is a man younger than 35 in good health. Each CDR3 is given with its conserved first and last residue. Fields, in order: V gene, J gene, CDR3 protein.

>TRBV20-1|TRBJ2-3
CSARDPGRGSDTQYF
>TRBV5-6|TRBJ1-5
CASSLQGHVIQPQHF
>TRBV20-1|TRBJ2-1
CSAKEYGGNYNEQFF
>TRBV5-6|TRBJ1-2
CASSLREGRFNYGYTF
>TRBV28|TRBJ2-2
CASSLRALLAGGGTGELFF
>TRBV11-3|TRBJ2-1
CASSSTGLLPNEQFF
>TRBV6-1|TRBJ1-2
CASIGAGGNYGYTF
>TRBV6-5|TRBJ2-7
CASSYPTGLYYEQYF
>TRBV7-8|TRBJ2-2
CASTQGYTGELFF
>TRBV5-4|TRBJ1-4
CASSVQGPGEKLFF
>TRBV29-1|TRBJ1-1
CSVSTGVVAEAFF
>TRBV27|TRBJ2-5
CASSPSHWETQYF
>TRBV20-1|TRBJ1-6
CSAKRRAATYPNSPLHF
>TRBV5-1|TRBJ2-5
CASSFSMRGETQYF
>TRBV19|TRBJ2-3
CASSIRGRGTDTQYF
>TRBV6-5|TRBJ1-4
CASSTREQGAGEKLFF
>TRBV7-8|TRBJ2-7
CASSRDGGRGGEQYF
>TRBV6-1|TRBJ1-4
CASSEPGQGNEKLFF
>TRBV18|TRBJ2-7
CASSFGTSGRSSYEQYF
>TRBV3-1|TRBJ2-1
CASTVGDEQFF
>TRBV20-1|TRBJ2-5
CSALGGSGRARETQYF